These 21 T cell receptor beta chains were all obtained from the same sample, sequenced in a study of T-cell reconstitution after alpha-beta-depleted transplantation in children. The authors prepared the TCRbeta library with unique molecular identifiers. One entry per CDR3 protein, called by TCRdb with MiXCR from the PCR reads. The table includes roughly 500,000 distinct CDR3 sequences, approximately 12% detected once. The sequences come from PBMCs from the stem cell graft donor, collected from the stem cell graft. All receptors come from a human donor who donated a stem cell graft to a child with combined immunodeficiency.

This clonotype was seen a few times. The V and J genes are TRBV2 and TRBJ2-1, with 8 bases matching TRBD2. This CDR3 is 14 amino acids long. CDR1 and CDR2 from the germline V gene are SNHLY and FYNNEI. V lost 8 bases to trimming and J lost 5 bases; unmatched junction nucleotides: 8. This chain's CDR3 is CASETRRGDNEQFF. The CDR3 DNA sequence: TGTGCCAGCGAGACTAGGCGGGGGGACAATGAGCAGTTCTTC.

The chain combines TRBV7-2 with TRBJ2-5; D perhaps matches TRBD1 (6 bases). Germline lookup yields CDR1 SGHTA and CDR2 FQGNSA. V was cut by 5 bases and J by 0 bases, with 10 bases left in between. The CDR3 covers 14 residues. The CDR3 here is CASSRQAYQETQYF. Here the CDR3 DNA reads TGTGCCAGCAGCAGACAGGCGTACCAAGAGACCCAGTACTTC.

The table lists this clonotype with a few counts. This chain joins TRBV7-2 and TRBJ2-3, with D tentatively TRBD2 (6 bases). With 8 bases removed from V and 0 bases from J, the gap between germline ends came to 15 bases. Germline CDR1 SGHTA, CDR2 FQGNSA. CDR3 length: 15 residues. Here the CDR3 reads CASVYSGESTDTQYF. The CDR3 DNA follows: TGTGCCAGCGTTTATAGCGGTGAAAGCACAGATACGCAGTATTTT.

The rearrangement uses TRBV27 and TRBJ2-3, with 9 bases aligning to TRBD2. The CDR3 spans 17 residues. Per the germline V gene, CDR1 is MNHEY and CDR2 is SMNVEV (reference sequence). Trimming took 5 bases from V and 2 from J; bases not matched to a gene: 11. CDR3 in amino acids: CASSPGLARLNTDTQYF. CDR3 sequence (DNA): TGTGCCAGCAGTCCGGGACTAGCCCGTCTGAACACAGATACGCAGTATTTT.

This clonotype occurred a few times. The chain uses TRBV5-1 and TRBJ2-2; no firm D call. The V gene's germline CDR1 is SGHRS and CDR2 YFSETQ. This CDR3 contains 14 residues. V was shortened by 5 bases and J by 5 bases, with 13 bases between the two germline ends. The CDR3 spells CASRDGLGTGELFF. CDR3 nucleotides: TGCGCCAGCAGGGACGGCCTCGGGACCGGGGAGCTGTTTTTT.

The chain joins TRBV5-4 to TRBJ2-5, with D possibly matching TRBD1 (5 bases). With 3 bases removed from V and 0 bases from J, the gap between germline ends came to 9 bases. Germline V gene lookup returns CDR1 SGHNT and CDR2 YYREEE (reference sequence). The CDR3 covers 14 residues. The CDR3, as DNA: TGTGCCAGCAGCTCCAGGGTAGACCAAGAGACCCAGTACTTC. Translation: CASSSRVDQETQYF.

This clonotype was observed a few times. This rearrangement joins TRBV20-1 to TRBJ2-5, with TRBD1 identical over 7 bases. This CDR3 region has 13 residues. CDR1 and CDR2 from the germline V gene are DFQATT and SNEGSKA (reference sequence). Trimming cost V 0 bases and J 6 bases; bases outside gene matches: 4. This CDR3 reads CSAREGGAKTQYF. The CDR3 DNA reads as TGCAGTGCTAGAGAAGGGGGCGCAAAGACCCAGTACTTC.

This clonotype was seen a few times. V gene TRBV12-3 or TRBV12-4 combines with J gene TRBJ2-3, with a tentative D call TRBD2 (5 bases). This CDR3 has 15 residues. Trimming shortened V by 5 bases and J by 1 base, and 13 bases separated the two germline ends. CDR3 region: CASSRLPPRTDTQYF. The CDR3 DNA reads TGTGCCAGCAGTCGACTACCCCCGCGCACAGATACGCAGTATTTT.

This clonotype has ten or more counts. The J gene is TRBJ2-5, the V gene TRBV5-1; tentatively, D is TRBD1 (5 bases). This CDR3 has 14 residues. Germline CDR1 and CDR2: SGHRS and YFSETQ. The V gene lost 0 bases and the J gene lost 4 bases, with 10 bases spanning the gap. The CDR3 sequence: CASSLGQGRETQYF. CDR3 DNA: TGCGCCAGCAGCTTGGGGCAGGGAAGAGAGACCCAGTACTTC.

V and J are TRBV15 and TRBJ2-7; 8 nucleotides agree with TRBD2. Germline V lookup: CDR1 LNHNV, CDR2 YYDKDF (reference sequence). There are 17 residues in the CDR3. V lost 1 base to trimming and J lost 0 bases; unmatched junction nucleotides: 8. For the CDR3, the DNA is TGTGCCACCAGCAGAGCGGGAACTAGCGGATTCTCCTACGAGCAGTACTTC. This translates into CATSRAGTSGFSYEQYF.

This clonotype was counted between two and nine times. This chain links TRBV6-1 with TRBJ2-7; 8 bases align to TRBD2. V was clipped by 10 bases and J by 4 bases; unmatched bases: 9. The CDR3 runs 13 residues. The germline V gene has CDR1 MNHNS and CDR2 SASEGT. CDR3 amino acids: CATGRTSGYEQYF. The CDR3 nucleotides read TGTGCCACGGGAAGAACTAGCGGATACGAGCAGTACTTC.

The V call is TRBV6-6, the J call TRBJ1-2, with D unclear. V lost 7 bases and J lost 1, with 10 bases in between. The CDR3 loop spans 13 amino acids. Germline V gene lookup returns CDR1 MNHNY and CDR2 SVGAGI (reference sequence). The CDR3 DNA follows: TGTGCCAGCATGTCCAGAGATAACTATGGCTACACCTTC. Translated: CASMSRDNYGYTF.

With respect to this clonotype: This may be a read error: a much more frequent sequence differs by one nucleotide. The rearrangement joins TRBV5-1 to TRBJ1-1; TRBD1 is a possible D gene (5 bases). Trimming cost V 1 base and J 0 bases, with 10 bases left between them. The CDR3 is 15 amino acids. Germline V gives CDR1 SGHRS, CDR2 YFSETQ. The CDR3 loop reads CASSLLVTVNTEAFF. In DNA, the CDR3 is TGCGCCAGCAGCTTGCTAGTGACAGTGAACACTGAAGCTTTCTTT.

In this sample, this clonotype turned up many times. The rearrangement uses TRBV7-3 and TRBJ2-3; D may be TRBD2 (5 bases). The CDR3 has 15 amino acids. Germline lookup yields CDR1 SGHTA and CDR2 FQGTGA. Between the trimmed V and J ends, which lost 6 bases and 0 bases, there was a span of 13 bases. CDR3 sequence: CASSLGISSTDTQYF. The DNA of the CDR3 is TGTGCCAGCAGTCTCGGGATTTCTAGCACAGATACGCAGTATTTT.

In this sample, this clonotype turned up many times. The chain recombines TRBV5-1 with TRBJ1-6; the match to TRBD1 covers 8 bases. CDR1 SGHRS and CDR2 YFSETQ come from the germline V gene. The V gene end was trimmed by 0 bases and the J gene end by 7 bases; junction bases not matched to a gene: 3. The CDR3 loop spans 15 amino acids. Here the CDR3 DNA reads TGCGCCAGCAGCTTGGCTCAGGGGGCGAATTCACCCCTCCACTTT. Protein sequence: CASSLAQGANSPLHF.

The J gene is TRBJ2-3, the V gene TRBV4-3, with a possible D match to TRBD1 (6 bases). Germline V gene sequence: CDR1 LGHNA, CDR2 YSLEER. The CDR3 is 16 amino acids. Between the trimmed V and J ends, which lost 3 bases and 2 bases, there was a span of 15 bases. CDR3 sequence: CASSQQGTGDTDTQYF. Written as DNA, the CDR3 is TGCGCCAGCAGCCAGCAGGGGACGGGTGACACAGATACGCAGTATTTT.

On this clonotype: A read error may be the cause here, since a much bigger clone is one base away. This chain links TRBV29-1 with TRBJ2-1; possible D gene TRBD2, 5 bases. This CDR3 comprises 12 residues. Germline loops: CDR1 SQVTM, CDR2 ANQGSEA. The CDR3 DNA follows: TGCACCGTTCATGGACTCTCAAATGAGCAGTTCTTC. This gives the protein CTVHGLSNEQFF.

This clonotype was seen a handful of times. The chain combines TRBV12-3 or TRBV12-4 with TRBJ2-7, with TRBD1 identical over 10 bases. This CDR3 spans 14 amino acids. Trimming took 5 bases from V and 13 from J; bases not matched to a gene: 14. The CDR3 coding sequence is TGTGCCAGCAGTCCCGGGACAGGGGTCCTACACCCCTACTTC. Protein product: CASSPGTGVLHPYF.

A note on this clonotype: This may come from a read error, since a much larger clone is one base off. The CDR3 loop reads CASSWLLAGGYEQYF. CDR3 nucleotides: TGCGCCAGCAGCTGGTTACTAGCGGGAGGATACGAGCAGTACTTC. The V call is TRBV5-1, the J call TRBJ2-7; 12 bases align to TRBD2. The V gene's germline CDR1 is SGHRS and CDR2 YFSETQ. The CDR3 is 15 residues long. The junction had 5 bases not matched to a gene; V was cut back by 3 bases and J by 4 bases.

This clonotype was observed many times. The CDR3 region is CASRRTGDYNEQFF. The CDR3 bases are TGTGCCAGCAGGAGAACAGGAGACTACAATGAGCAGTTCTTC. The chain couples TRBV12-3 or TRBV12-4 to TRBJ2-1; a possible D gene is TRBD1 (5 bases). The CDR3 spans 14 residues. The germline V and J ends were trimmed by 6 bases and 3 bases, with 12 bases remaining between them.

This clonotype was picked up a small number of times. The genes are TRBV6-2 or TRBV6-3 and TRBJ1-1; TRBD1 aligns across 7 bases. The CDR3 runs 15 residues. CDR1 and CDR2 from the germline V gene are MNHEY and SVGEGT. Trimming at V came to 7 bases and at J to 4 bases, leaving 12 bases not matched to a gene. This CDR3 reads CASNGQGGTSTEAFF. Here the CDR3 DNA reads TGTGCCAGCAATGGGCAGGGGGGGACGAGCACTGAAGCTTTCTTT.